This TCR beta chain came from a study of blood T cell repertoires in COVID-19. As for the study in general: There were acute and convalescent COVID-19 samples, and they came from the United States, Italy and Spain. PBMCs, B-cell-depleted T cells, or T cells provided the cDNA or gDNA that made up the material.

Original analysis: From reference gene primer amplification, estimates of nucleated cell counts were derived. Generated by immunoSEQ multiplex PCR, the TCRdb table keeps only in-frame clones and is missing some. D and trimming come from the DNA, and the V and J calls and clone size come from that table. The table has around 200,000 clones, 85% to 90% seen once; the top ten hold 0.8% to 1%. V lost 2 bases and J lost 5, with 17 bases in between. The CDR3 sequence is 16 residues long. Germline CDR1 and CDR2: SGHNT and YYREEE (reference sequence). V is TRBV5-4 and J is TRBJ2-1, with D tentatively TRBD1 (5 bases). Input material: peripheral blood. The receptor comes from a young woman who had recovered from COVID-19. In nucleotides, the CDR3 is TGTGCCAGCAGCTTACGCTTTTCGACAGCAGACAATGAGCAGTTCTTC. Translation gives CASSLRFSTADNEQFF.